This TCR beta chain was sequenced in a study of blood T cell repertoires in COVID-19. Study-wide background: Spain, Italy and the United States supplied samples that represented acute and convalescent COVID-19.

J lost 5 bases, V lost 1 base, and 5 bases had no gene match. Germline V gives CDR1 LNHNV, CDR2 YYDKDF (reference sequence). The CDR3 is 15 residues long. Profiling relied on immunoSEQ multiplex PCR, and the TCRdb table lists in-frame clones only, not all of them. The data show under 250,000 clones, with approximately 80% seen just once and approximately 2% held by the top ten. In assigning cohorts, the study relied on participant-reported clinical history. Two negative PCRs, clearance, or symptom resolution were required of recovered Cohort 3 donors. This clonotype was obtained from a man in his sixties who had recovered from COVID-19. The chain is built from TRBV15 and TRBJ2-7, with TRBD1 matching 10 bases. What was sequenced was PBMCs or T cells enriched from blood (not recorded which). DNA of the CDR3: TGTGCCACCAGCAGAGTCAGGACAGGGGGACACGAGCAGTACTTC. It yields the protein CATSRVRTGGHEQYF.